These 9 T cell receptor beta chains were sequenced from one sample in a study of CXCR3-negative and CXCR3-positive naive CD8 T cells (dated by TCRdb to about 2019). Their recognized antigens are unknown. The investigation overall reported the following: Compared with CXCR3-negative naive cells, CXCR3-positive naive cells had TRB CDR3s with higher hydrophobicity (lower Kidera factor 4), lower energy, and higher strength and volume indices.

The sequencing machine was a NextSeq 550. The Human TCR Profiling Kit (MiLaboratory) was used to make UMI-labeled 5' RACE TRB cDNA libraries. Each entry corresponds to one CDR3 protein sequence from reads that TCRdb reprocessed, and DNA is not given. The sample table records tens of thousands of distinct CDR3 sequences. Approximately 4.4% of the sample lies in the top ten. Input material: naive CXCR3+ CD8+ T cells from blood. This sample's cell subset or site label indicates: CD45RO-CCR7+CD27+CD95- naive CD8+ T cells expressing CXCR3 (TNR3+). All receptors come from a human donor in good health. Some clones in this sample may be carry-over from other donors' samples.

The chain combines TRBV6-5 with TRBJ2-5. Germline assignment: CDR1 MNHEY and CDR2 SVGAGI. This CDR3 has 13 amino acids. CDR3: CASSKDVEETQYF.

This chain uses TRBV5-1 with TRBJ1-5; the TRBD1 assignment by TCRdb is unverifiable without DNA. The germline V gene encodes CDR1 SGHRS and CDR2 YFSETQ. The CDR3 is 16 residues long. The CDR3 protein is CASSLGTGEREQPQHF.

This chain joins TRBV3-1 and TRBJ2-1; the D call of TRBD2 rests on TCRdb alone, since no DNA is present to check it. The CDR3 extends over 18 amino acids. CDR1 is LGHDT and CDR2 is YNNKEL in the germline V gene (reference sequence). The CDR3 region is CASSQVRDPRKPYNEQFF.

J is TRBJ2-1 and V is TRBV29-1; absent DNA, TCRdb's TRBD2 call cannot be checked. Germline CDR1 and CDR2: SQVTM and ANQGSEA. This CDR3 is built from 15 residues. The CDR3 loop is CSFRLAGDSYNEQFF.

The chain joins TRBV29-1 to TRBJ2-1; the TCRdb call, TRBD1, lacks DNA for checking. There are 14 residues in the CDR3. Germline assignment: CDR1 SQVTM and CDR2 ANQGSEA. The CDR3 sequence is CSAKGTGAYNEQFF.

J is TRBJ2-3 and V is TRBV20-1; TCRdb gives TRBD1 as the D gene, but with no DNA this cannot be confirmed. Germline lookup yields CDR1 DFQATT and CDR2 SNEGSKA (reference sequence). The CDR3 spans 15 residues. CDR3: CSAREPGDSTDTQYF.

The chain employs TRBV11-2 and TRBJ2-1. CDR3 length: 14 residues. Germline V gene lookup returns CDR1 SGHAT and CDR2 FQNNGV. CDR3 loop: CASRLARSYNEQFF.

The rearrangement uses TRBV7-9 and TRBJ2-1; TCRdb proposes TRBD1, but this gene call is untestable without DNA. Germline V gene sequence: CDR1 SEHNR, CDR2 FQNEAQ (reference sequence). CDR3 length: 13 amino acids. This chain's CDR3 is CASSYRDSNEQFF.

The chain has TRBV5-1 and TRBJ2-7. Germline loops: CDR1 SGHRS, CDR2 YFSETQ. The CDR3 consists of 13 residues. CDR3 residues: CASSLDTAYEQYF.